A single sample gave rise to the 9 T cell receptor beta chains below, sequenced in a study of cytomegalovirus exposure and HLA in healthy donors. The PCR used 60 Vbeta and 13 Jbeta primers. Using immunoSEQ multiplex PCR, the repertoire was profiled, and TCRdb retains in-frame clones only, with some absent. The repertoire consists of roughly 190,000 clones, with around 75% occurring once and the leading ten covering approximately 1.8%. The sequencing input was PBMCs. These receptors were obtained from a woman in her 30s in good health and CMV-seronegative.

The table lists this clone with a few counts. The CDR3 DNA follows: TGTGCCAGCAGCTTACAGGCAGGCTCCCACTATGGCTACACCTTC. Amino acids: CASSLQAGSHYGYTF. V and J are TRBV7-3 and TRBJ1-2; no definite D call. CDR1 and CDR2 from the germline V gene are SGHTA and FQGTGA. V was shortened by 2 bases and J by 3 bases, with 13 bases between the two germline ends. This CDR3 has 15 residues.

This clone has just one count. CDR3 sequence (DNA): TGTGCCAGCAGCCCAATCTTGACAGTAACAAACTATGGCTACACCTTC. It is translated as CASSPILTVTNYGYTF. The chain is built from TRBV11-2 and TRBJ1-2; tentatively, D is TRBD1 (5 bases). This CDR3 contains 16 residues. V lost 5 bases, J lost 2 bases, and 18 bases lay in between. Germline CDR1 is SGHAT and CDR2 is FQNNGV.

This clone was observed once. This sequence joins TRBV5-1 and TRBJ1-2, with TRBD1 identical over 11 bases. Per the germline V gene, CDR1 is SGHRS and CDR2 is YFSETQ. The CDR3 runs 15 residues. The V and J ends lost 0 bases and 7 bases, in that order; junction bases with no gene match: 5. CDR3 DNA: TGCGCCAGCAGCTTGGACGGACAGGGGGCGCGTGGCTACACCTTC. Its protein product is CASSLDGQGARGYTF.

This clone was counted a single time. This rearrangement joins TRBV21-1 to TRBJ1-5; the table's D call, TRBD1, has no DNA check behind it. TRBV21-1 is annotated as a pseudogene. CDR3 length equals 16 residues. The DNA of the CDR3 is TGTGCCAGCAGCAGAGGGGACAGGAGGAAAGATCAGCCCCAGCATTTT. This translates into CASSRGDRRKDQPQHF.

This clone turned up a few times. V usage is TRBV18 and J usage is TRBJ2-7; a weak D match, TRBD1 (5 bases). CDR1 and CDR2 (germline): KGHSH, LQKENI. V gave up 7 bases and J gave up 6 bases, with 19 bases separating them. The CDR3 covers 14 residues. The CDR3 protein is CASFPTTEILEQYF. The CDR3, as DNA: TGTGCCAGCTTTCCAACGACAGAAATCCTCGAGCAGTACTTC.

This clone appeared a few times. The chain couples TRBV6-1 to TRBJ2-7; 8 bases are shared with TRBD2. Losses at the gene ends were 9 bases for V and 1 base for J; bases not matched to a gene: 8. Germline V gives CDR1 MNHNS, CDR2 SASEGT. There are 14 residues in the CDR3. The CDR3 DNA sequence: TGTGCCAGTCGACGGGGGGGCACGTCCTACGAGCAGTACTTC. Translation gives CASRRGGTSYEQYF.

The V call is TRBV19, the J call TRBJ1-5, with 9 bases lining up with TRBD1. Germline V gives CDR1 LNHDA, CDR2 SQIVND (reference sequence). The CDR3 has 15 amino acids. V lost 4 bases to trimming and J lost 4 bases; unmatched junction nucleotides: 5. The CDR3 loop reads CASSTGTGTNQPQHF. CDR3 DNA sequence: TGTGCCAGTAGTACCGGGACAGGGACAAATCAGCCCCAGCATTTT.

In DNA form, the CDR3 reads TGCGCCAGCAGCTTGATCGGAGATTCTGGTGGAGGCTACACCTTC. Protein product: CASSLIGDSGGGYTF. This chain uses TRBV5-1 with TRBJ1-2; D call uncertain. V lost 1 base, J lost 8 bases, and 18 bases lay in between. CDR3 length equals 15 residues. Looked up from germline, CDR1 is SGHRS and CDR2 is YFSETQ.

The genes are TRBV7-2 and TRBJ2-2; D is uncertain. V lost 5 bases and J lost 6, with 7 bases in between. The CDR3 spans 12 residues. CDR1 is SGHTA and CDR2 is FQGNSA in the germline V gene. The CDR3 is CASSPNPGELFF. The CDR3, as DNA: TGTGCCAGCAGCCCAAATCCCGGGGAGCTGTTTTTT.